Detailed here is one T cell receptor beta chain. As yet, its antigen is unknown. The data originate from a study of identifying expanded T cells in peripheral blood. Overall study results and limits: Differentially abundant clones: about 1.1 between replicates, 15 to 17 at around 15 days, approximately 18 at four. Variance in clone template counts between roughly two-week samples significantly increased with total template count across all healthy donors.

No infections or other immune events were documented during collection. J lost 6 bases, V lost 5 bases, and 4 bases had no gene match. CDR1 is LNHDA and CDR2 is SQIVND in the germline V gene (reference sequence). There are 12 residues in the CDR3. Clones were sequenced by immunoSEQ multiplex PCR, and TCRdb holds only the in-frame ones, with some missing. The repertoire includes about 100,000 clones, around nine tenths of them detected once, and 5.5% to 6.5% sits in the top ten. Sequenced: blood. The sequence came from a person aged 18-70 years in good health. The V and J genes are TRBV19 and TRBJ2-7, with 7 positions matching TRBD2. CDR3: CASSLGGGEQYF. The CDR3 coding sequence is TGTGCCAGTAGTCTGGGGGGGGGCGAGCAGTACTTC.